This T cell receptor (beta chain) was recorded in a study of CD8+ T cells in alopecia areata. Regarding this clone: Its matching antigen is unknown. Gene names refer to mouse genes. Read sequence stops 4 residues before the CDR3 end, and the germline J gene provides the missing end.

V was pared by 0 bases and J by 2 bases, with 11 bases between. Germline V gene sequence: CDR1 FNHDT, CDR2 SITEND (reference sequence). CDR3 size: 15 residues. It was cDNA, reverse transcribed from extracted RNA, that served as the sequencing template. Sequencing was performed with immunoSEQ multiplex PCR; in TCRdb, only in-frame clones are kept and a portion is missing. The sample shows roughly 110,000 clones, none of them appearing just once. Study findings and constraints: Researchers report lesional scalp, most notably alopecia totalis/universalis, outstripped normal scalp in clonality.

The specimen sequenced was lesional skin. The TCR was taken from a C3H/HeJ mouse with alopecia areata. As its MHC haplotype, the strain has H2-k. The J gene is TRBJ1-2, the V gene TRBV19; no firm D call. Incomplete CDR3 DNA: TGTGCCAGCAGTATAGGGGGAAGAGGGAACTCC. This translates into CASSIGGRGNS. The entire CDR3 is CASSIGGRGNSDYTF.